Sequencing of this T cell receptor (beta chain) was carried out in a study of CD8+CD57+ T cells in acquired aplastic anemia. About the study: The DNA of sorted CD4+ and CD8+ cells averaged 3.2 ug.

This clonotype has only a few counts. The antigen remains undetermined. Between the trimmed V and J ends, which lost 3 bases and 6 bases, there was a span of 6 bases. Germline V gene sequence: CDR1 MNHNS, CDR2 SASEGT. This CDR3 comprises 11 residues. Broader study findings: Between patients and controls, twenty-nine CD8+ CDR3 sequences were found in common.

Template material for TCR beta VDJ and CDR3 profiling consisted of genomic DNA. TCRdb passed the reads through MiXCR, listing each CDR3 protein once. This table has fewer than 200,000 distinct CDR3 sequences, 45% to 60% appearing once. Sequenced patients had shown CD8+CD57+ cell expansion by flow cytometry. The blood sampling took place in patients who had so far received no therapy. Sample: sorted CD4+, CD8+, or CD8+CD57+ T cells (not recorded which) from PBMCs. The rearrangement links TRBV6-1 to TRBJ2-7; weak D call: TRBD1 (5 bases). The clonotype originates from a human donor with aplastic anemia. CDR3 DNA sequence: TGTGCCAGCAGTGATGGGGCCGAGCAGTACTTC. This translates into CASSDGAEQYF.